Each of the 29 T cell receptor beta chains below was sequenced from the same sample in a study of healthy donors' naive CD4 and CD8 T cells. TCR libraries were built from about 520 ng of total RNA by linear amplification. Via MiXCR, TCRdb re-called the reads, giving one row per CDR3 protein. This sample has about 200,000 distinct CDR3 sequences, with around 80% found just once. What was sequenced was naive CD4+ and CD8+ T cells sorted from blood, pooled from several donors. These receptors came from a pool of human donors in good health; the sample pools cells from several healthy donors.

This clonotype was seen only a few times. V gene TRBV29-1 combines with J gene TRBJ1-1; no definite D call. The CDR3 is made up of 12 amino acids. Trimming took 4 bases from V and 8 from J, leaving 14 bases between them. Per germline, CDR1 SQVTM and CDR2 ANQGSEA. The CDR3 is CSVVRQPMEAFF. In DNA, the CDR3 is TGCAGCGTTGTGCGGCAGCCTATGGAAGCTTTCTTT.

The gene calls are TRBV10-3 and TRBJ1-2, with D unclear. The ends were cut back, 4 bases at V and 4 bases at J, with 19 bases in the middle. CDR3 length: 16 residues. CDR1 and CDR2 (germline): ENHRY, SYGVKD. The CDR3, as DNA: TGTGCCATCAGTGGGGCGGACCTTTCCGCGGCCTATGGCTACACCTTC. As protein: CAISGADLSAAYGYTF.

The chain links TRBV19 to TRBJ1-2; D is perhaps TRBD1 (6 bases). Germline V CDR1 and CDR2: LNHDA, SQIVND (reference sequence). The V and J ends lost 5 bases and 6 bases respectively, with 19 bases between them. The CDR3 contains 15 residues. The CDR3 DNA is TGTGCCAGTAGTTCCTCGGGACCAGGGGTTAATGGCTACACCTTC. Residues: CASSSSGPGVNGYTF.

The chain uses TRBV4-3 and TRBJ2-7; a possible D gene is TRBD1 (5 bases). Trimming took 0 bases from V and 7 from J, leaving 13 bases between them. This CDR3 has 14 amino acids. The germline gives CDR1 LGHNA, CDR2 YSLEER. CDR3 loop: CASSQDLGAREQYF. CDR3 nucleotide sequence: TGCGCCAGCAGCCAAGATCTAGGGGCGAGGGAGCAGTACTTC.

This chain joins TRBV28 and TRBJ1-1; TRBD1 matches 10 bases. After removal of 1 base from V and 5 bases from J, the junction contained 4 bases not matched to a gene. The length of the CDR3 is 15 residues. Germline CDR1 MDHEN, CDR2 SYDVKM. The CDR3, as DNA: TGTGCCAGCAGTTTATCCCTGGACAGGGGGACTGAAGCTTTCTTT. It is translated as CASSLSLDRGTEAFF.

The chain joins TRBV11-3 to TRBJ2-2; either TRBD1 or TRBD2 may supply D (5 bases each). V gave up 2 bases and J gave up 4 bases, with 14 bases separating them. The CDR3 loop spans 16 amino acids. The V gene's germline CDR1 is SGHNT and CDR2 YENEEA. The CDR3 protein is CASSLKRGVSTGELFF. For the CDR3, the DNA is TGTGCCAGCAGCTTAAAGAGAGGGGTTAGCACCGGGGAGCTGTTTTTT.

In DNA, the CDR3 is TGTGCCATCAGAGGGTCGGGGGATAACTATGGCTACACCTTC. Encoded protein: CAIRGSGDNYGYTF. The rearrangement links TRBV10-3 to TRBJ1-2, with D possibly TRBD1 on 5 matching bases. This CDR3 is 14 amino acids long. V lost 6 bases, J lost 1 base, and 12 bases lay in between. Germline CDR1 ENHRY, CDR2 SYGVKD.

This chain uses TRBV11-1 with TRBJ2-7; a possible D gene is TRBD1 (8 bases). The CDR3 has 15 residues. The V gene's germline CDR1 is SGHAT and CDR2 FQDESV (reference sequence). V lost 2 bases to trimming and J lost 6 bases, with 17 bases between them. In DNA, the CDR3 is TGTGCCAGCAGCTTACGGACAGGGAGGGGGCTCGAGCAGTACTTC. Amino acid sequence: CASSLRTGRGLEQYF.

The rearrangement uses TRBV6-5 and TRBJ2-1; D not resolved. Germline CDR1 MNHEY, CDR2 SVGAGI. The CDR3 is 13 amino acids. Deletions cut 8 bases from V and 4 bases from J, with 12 bases between. In DNA, the CDR3 is TGTGCCAGCCGTGGTATCGCATACAATGAGCAGTTCTTC. As protein: CASRGIAYNEQFF.

This clonotype has only one observation. The gene calls are TRBV20-1 and TRBJ1-1; 12 bases agree with TRBD1. Unmatched junction bases numbered 9, after V lost 3 bases and J lost 10 bases. Looked up from germline, CDR1 is DFQATT and CDR2 is SNEGSKA (reference sequence). The CDR3 extends over 14 amino acids. Written as DNA, the CDR3 is TGCAGTGCTAGCGGGGACAGGGGGCAATCCGGAGCTTTCTTT. This gives the protein CSASGDRGQSGAFF.

The chain joins TRBV19 to TRBJ2-1; 9 bases fit TRBD2. The trim removed 8 bases at V and 6 bases at J, leaving 5 bases unmatched. This CDR3 is 13 amino acids long. The germline gives CDR1 LNHDA, CDR2 SQIVND (reference sequence). This chain's CDR3 is CASGAGGPNEQFF. The CDR3 DNA follows: TGTGCCAGTGGTGCGGGAGGGCCCAATGAGCAGTTCTTC.

The chain is built from TRBV27 and TRBJ2-5; no definite D call. Germline CDR1 MNHEY, CDR2 SMNVEV (reference sequence). Trimming removed 10 bases from V and 5 bases from J, with 17 bases in between. The CDR3 covers 13 residues. CDR3 in DNA: TGTGCCACCAGAGGCAGGTTCGCGGAGACCCAGTACTTC. The encoded protein is CATRGRFAETQYF.

The rearrangement joins TRBV4-3 to TRBJ1-2; no clear D gene. Trimming pared 1 base from V and 4 bases from J, leaving 10 bases between. Per germline, CDR1 LGHNA and CDR2 YSLEER. The CDR3 extends over 14 amino acids. The CDR3 loop is CASSQAFRFYGYTF. The CDR3 region has the DNA TGCGCCAGCAGCCAAGCATTTAGGTTCTATGGCTACACCTTC.

The V gene is TRBV20-1, the J gene TRBJ2-5; no clear D gene. CDR1 DFQATT and CDR2 SNEGSKA come from the germline V gene (reference sequence). This CDR3 region has 12 residues. V shed 6 bases and J shed 0 bases, with 8 bases lying between them. The CDR3 region is CSAQRDQETQYF. The CDR3, as DNA: TGCAGTGCCCAAAGGGACCAAGAGACCCAGTACTTC.

The CDR3 DNA sequence: TGTGCCAGCAGTTTAAGGCTAGCGGGAATGTTCTTC. Translating gives CASSLRLAGMFF. The chain combines TRBV28 with TRBJ2-1; 9 nucleotides align to TRBD2. The CDR3 is made up of 12 amino acids. Germline lookup yields CDR1 MDHEN and CDR2 SYDVKM. The V and J ends lost 2 bases and 15 bases, in that order; junction bases with no gene match: 5.

The chain carries TRBV6-5 and TRBJ2-7; possible D gene TRBD2, 5 bases. Germline CDR1 MNHEY, CDR2 SVGAGI. V lost 4 bases, J lost 5 bases, and 9 bases lay in between. The CDR3 runs 12 residues. DNA for the CDR3: TGTGCCAGCAGTTCGGACGGGGACGAGCAGTACTTC. Translated, it gives CASSSDGDEQYF.

This clonotype was seen only a few times. CDR3 in DNA: TGTGCCAGCAGTGCCCAGGGGAGCACAGATACGCAGTATTTT. Encoded protein: CASSAQGSTDTQYF. J is TRBJ2-3 and V is TRBV2; D may be TRBD1 (6 bases). The CDR3 has 14 residues. V was cut by 4 bases and J by 0 bases, with 8 bases left in between. The germline V gene has CDR1 SNHLY and CDR2 FYNNEI.

The chain uses TRBV6-2 or TRBV6-3 and TRBJ2-7; D may match TRBD1 or TRBD2 (5 bases each). The CDR3 spans 15 residues. V lost 5 bases and J lost 1, with 15 bases in between. Germline CDR1 is MNHEY and CDR2 is SVGEGT. The CDR3 spells CASSGRGRVSYEQYF. The CDR3 bases are TGTGCCAGCAGTGGACGGGGCCGAGTTTCCTACGAGCAGTACTTC.

The sample holds a few counts of this clonotype. The V call is TRBV19, the J call TRBJ2-3; D gene uncertain. CDR3 size: 12 residues. V was trimmed by 5 bases and J by 5 bases, leaving 8 bases between them. The germline CDR1 and CDR2 sequences are LNHDA and SQIVND (reference sequence). The CDR3 nucleotides read TGTGCCAGTAGTCCCTATGGAGATACGCAGTATTTT. Its translation is CASSPYGDTQYF. Using reference TRBV19 and TRBJ2-3 for the parts outside the CDR3, the full variable domain is DGGITQSPKYLFRKEGQNVTLSCEQNLNHDAMYWYRQDPGQGLRLIYYSQIVNDFQKGDIAEGYSVSREKKESFPLTVTSAQKNPTAFYLCASSPYGDTQYFGPGTRLTVL.

This sequence joins TRBV27 and TRBJ2-1, with unresolved D. V lost 8 bases, J lost 2 bases, and 10 bases lay in between. The CDR3 loop spans 13 amino acids. CDR1 and CDR2 from the germline V gene are MNHEY and SMNVEV (reference sequence). Written as DNA, the CDR3 is TGTGCCAGCCGGCCGGGCCCCTACAATGAGCAGTTCTTC. This encodes CASRPGPYNEQFF.

The chain is built from TRBV29-1 and TRBJ2-5; 7 positions match TRBD1. V gave up 4 bases and J gave up 4 bases; unmatched junction bases: 0. Germline values: CDR1 SQVTM, CDR2 ANQGSEA. This CDR3 has 11 residues. CDR3 coding DNA: TGCAGCGTTGGACAGGGAGAGACCCAGTACTTC. As protein: CSVGQGETQYF.

This clonotype was observed a single time. J is TRBJ2-7 and V is TRBV5-6; maybe TRBD1 (6 bases). Germline V gene sequence: CDR1 SGHDT, CDR2 YYEEEE. Trimming took 4 bases from V and 2 from J, leaving 10 bases between them. This CDR3 is 13 amino acids long. The DNA of the CDR3 is TGTGCCAGCAGCGGGACAAGGGCCTACGAGCAGTACTTC. This sequence encodes CASSGTRAYEQYF.

This clonotype was found once. The chain uses TRBV11-1 and TRBJ2-5; 8 nucleotides align to TRBD2. The CDR3 contains 16 residues. Trimming removed 5 bases from V and 2 bases from J; junction bases left unmatched: 10. CDR1 SGHAT and CDR2 FQDESV come from the germline V gene (reference sequence). In DNA, the CDR3 is TGTGCCAGCAGCCCATTCGGTGTAGCGGGGCAAGAGACCCAGTACTTC. The encoded protein is CASSPFGVAGQETQYF.

The V call is TRBV28, the J call TRBJ2-7; D is ambiguous. Germline lookup yields CDR1 MDHEN and CDR2 SYDVKM. V was shortened by 10 bases and J by 5 bases, with 6 bases between the two germline ends. The CDR3 is made up of 9 amino acids. DNA for the CDR3: TGTGCCATTGGTAACGAGCAGTACTTC. Translated, it gives CAIGNEQYF.

The chain combines TRBV11-1 with TRBJ2-1; the D gene is possibly TRBD2 (6 bases). Germline values: CDR1 SGHAT, CDR2 FQDESV (reference sequence). The CDR3 totals 11 residues. The V and J ends lost 4 bases and 14 bases respectively, with 12 bases between them. The chain's CDR3 is CASSSGLHEFF. CDR3 sequence (DNA): TGTGCCAGCAGCTCGGGACTCCACGAGTTCTTC. The whole variable domain, remainder taken from reference TRBV11-1 and TRBJ2-1, is EAEVAQSPRYKITEKSQAVAFWCDPISGHATLYWYRQILGQGPELLVQFQDESVVDDSQLPKDRFSAERLKGVDSTLKIQPAELGDSAMYLCASSSGLHEFFGPGTRLTVL.

There are a few counts of this clonotype. This sequence joins TRBV13 and TRBJ2-7; D might be TRBD1 (6 bases). Germline V CDR1 and CDR2: PRHDT, FYEKMQ (reference sequence). V lost 3 bases and J 2 bases, leaving 14 bases between the germline ends. This CDR3 is built from 15 residues. The CDR3 region is CASSFTGTATYEQYF. The CDR3 nucleotides are TGTGCCAGCAGCTTCACAGGGACCGCTACCTACGAGCAGTACTTC.

The rearrangement uses TRBV29-1 and TRBJ1-4, with D perhaps TRBD1 (6 bases). The CDR3 runs 11 residues. Germline assignment: CDR1 SQVTM and CDR2 ANQGSEA. V lost 5 bases and J 7 bases, leaving 8 bases between the germline ends. Here the CDR3 reads CSVPQGEKLFF. The CDR3 coding sequence is TGCAGCGTTCCACAGGGTGAAAAACTGTTTTTT.

V and J are TRBV12-3 or TRBV12-4 and TRBJ2-3, with 11 bases fitting TRBD2. CDR3 length equals 15 residues. J gave up 0 bases and V 8 bases, and 4 bases lay outside the gene matches. CDR3 DNA sequence: TGTGCCAGCCTAACTAGCGGGGGAAGCACAGATACGCAGTATTTT. This gives the protein CASLTSGGSTDTQYF.

This clonotype was counted a few times. CDR3 sequence (DNA): TGCAGCGTTGGCGACACTGAAGCTTTCTTT. Amino acid sequence: CSVGDTEAFF. The chain uses TRBV29-1 and TRBJ1-1; no definite D call. Germline V CDR1 and CDR2: SQVTM, ANQGSEA. V was clipped by 4 bases and J by 3 bases, with 3 bases between them. This CDR3 has 10 amino acids.